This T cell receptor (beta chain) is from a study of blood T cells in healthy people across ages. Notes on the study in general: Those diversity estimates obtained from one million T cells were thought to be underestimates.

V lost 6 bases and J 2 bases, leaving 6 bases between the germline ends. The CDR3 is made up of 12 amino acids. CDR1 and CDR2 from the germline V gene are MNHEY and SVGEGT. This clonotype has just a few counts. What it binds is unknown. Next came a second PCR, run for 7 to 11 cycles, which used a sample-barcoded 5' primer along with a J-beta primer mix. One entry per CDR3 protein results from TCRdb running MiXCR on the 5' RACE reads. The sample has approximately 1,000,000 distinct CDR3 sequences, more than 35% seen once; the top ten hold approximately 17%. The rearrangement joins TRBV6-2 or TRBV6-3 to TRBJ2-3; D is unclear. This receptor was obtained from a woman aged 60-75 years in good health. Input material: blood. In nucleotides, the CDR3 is TGTGCCAGCAGGAGCCCCACAGATACGCAGTATTTT. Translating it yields CASRSPTDTQYF.